Described below is a single TCR beta chain sequence and its context. Its antigen remains unidentified. Sequenced by immunoSEQ multiplex PCR; TCRdb stores in-frame clones only, minus some. The sample has more than 95,000 clones, nearly 95% seen once. This sample is drawn from a study of siplizumab effects on memory and regulatory T cells. Study-wide points: Proliferating Tregs' suppressive function in siplizumab cultures went unconfirmed. The study found naive T cells seemingly more diverse than memory cells and seemingly major alloresponse contributors. The alloreactive clones that mapped to unstimulated subsets made up only a minor fraction.

Per the germline V gene, CDR1 is SGHRS and CDR2 is YFSETQ. Trimming left V 2 bases short and J 1 base short, with 9 bases between. The CDR3 length is 14 residues. Source material: Tregs sorted from blood. This clonotype originated in a human donor in good health. The chain is built from TRBV5-1 and TRBJ1-1; possible D gene TRBD1, 6 bases. This CDR3 reads CASSFGQRNTEAFF. DNA for the CDR3: TGCGCCAGCAGCTTTGGACAGAGGAACACTGAAGCTTTCTTT.